These 3 T cell receptor beta chains were all obtained from the same sample, sequenced in a study of response to subunit inactivated influenza vaccine. TCRdb re-called the RT-PCR reads through MiXCR, storing one row per CDR3 protein. This sample carries 530,000 or so distinct CDR3 sequences, 12% of them seen once, and the ten largest clones take more than 8.5%. The sequencing used PBMCs from blood, collected on the day of vaccination. These receptor sequences come from a man aged 45-65 years who received an inactivated influenza vaccine.

The chain couples TRBV30 to TRBJ2-7; TRBD1 aligns across 9 bases. The CDR3 loop spans 14 amino acids. Per germline, CDR1 GTSNPN and CDR2 SVGIG (reference sequence). Trimming removed 4 bases from V and 5 bases from J; junction bases left unmatched: 9. The CDR3 sequence is CAWKGQGRVHEQYF. CDR3 sequence (DNA): TGTGCCTGGAAGGGACAGGGTAGGGTCCACGAGCAGTACTTC.

The chain uses TRBV7-9 and TRBJ2-1, with D unresolved. This CDR3 contains 13 residues. Deletions cut 6 bases from V and 2 bases from J, with 8 bases between. Germline values: CDR1 SEHNR, CDR2 FQNEAQ (reference sequence). The CDR3 coding sequence is TGTGCCAGCAGACTTGTTGCCTACAATGAGCAGTTCTTC. This codes for CASRLVAYNEQFF.

This sequence joins TRBV6-1 and TRBJ2-7, with unresolved D. Germline V gene data show CDR1 as MNHNS and CDR2 as SASEGT. This CDR3 spans 13 amino acids. Trimming took off 7 bases at V and 1 base at J, with 11 bases between the two ends. The CDR3 sequence is CASTTPRSYEQYF. DNA for the CDR3: TGTGCCAGCACCACTCCTCGATCCTACGAGCAGTACTTC.